These T cell receptor beta chains were read from a single sample in a study of cytomegalovirus exposure and HLA in healthy donors. Profiling relied on immunoSEQ multiplex PCR, and the TCRdb table lists in-frame clones only, not all of them. The table records 170,000 or so clones, over 70% of them present only once. Sequenced input: PBMCs. The receptors originated from a young man in good health and CMV-seropositive. Each CDR3 is given without its conserved first and last residue. The order of the fields is V gene, J gene, CDR3 protein.

TRBV29-1,TRBJ2-3,SVAAGTSGGGDTQY
TRBV10-3,TRBJ1-6,AIGETGERGPLH
TRBV10-1,TRBJ2-7,ASSEHVGADEQY
TRBV11-2,TRBJ2-3,ASRHTSTDTQY
TRBV4-3,NA,ASSQVWWASGGSYEQY
TRBV5-1,TRBJ1-1,ASSFATENTEAF
TRBV29-1,TRBJ1-1,SVVLQGGTEAF
TRBV15,NA,ATSQDRLGSYEQY
TRBV11-3,TRBJ1-3,ASSSAPSGTVSGNTIY
TRBV27,TRBJ2-7,ASRSRESQYYEQY
TRBV7-9,TRBJ2-3,ASSPPPSTDTQY
TRBV12-5,NA,ASGLSMGEGTQY
TRBV12-5,TRBJ2-5,ASGLVAGGRETQY
TRBV21-1,TRBJ2-2,ASSPLGLAGGTNTGELF
TRBV19,TRBJ1-2,ASSIEHRMNYGYA
TRBV7-8,TRBJ2-1,ASSGPMTSGSRNEQF
TRBV7-9,TRBJ2-2,ASSFGGEGTGELF
TRBV27,TRBJ2-3,ASSLSRTSGRDTQY
TRBV9,TRBJ2-2,ASSPRLGAGGSNTGELF
TRBV14,TRBJ2-2,ASSQDLSARYTGELF
TRBV5-1,NA,ASSLVGRGNPYEQY
TRBV28,TRBJ2-1,ASSTPGLAFGEQF
TRBV29-1,TRBJ1-1,SALGAGGTEAF
TRBV29-1,TRBJ2-3,SVGDRGTDTQY
TRBV11-3,TRBJ1-2,ASSWGQGMSGGYT
TRBV10-3,TRBJ1-4,AISSDRENEKLF
TRBV23-1,TRBJ1-4,ASRKDNTNEKLF
TRBV7-8,TRBJ2-7,ASSLRTGSPYEQY
TRBV5-1,TRBJ1-6,ASSLAGRINSPLH
TRBV19,TRBJ2-1,ASSIGRGRFYNEQF
TRBV27,TRBJ1-4,ASSLAASANEKLF
TRBV18,TRBJ2-6,ASSPRGPPGANVLT
TRBV19,TRBJ1-4,ASNRGSYNEKLF
TRBV6-6,TRBJ2-1,ASTAQNNEQF
TRBV11-1,TRBJ2-2,ASSLGRGLAGGLTGELF
TRBV9,TRBJ1-1,ASSVGQLNTEAF
TRBV5-1,TRBJ2-1,ASSFGDRGTEQF
TRBV14,TRBJ2-1,ASSQGNPAGAYNEQF
TRBV13,TRBJ2-2,ASSSQGRSFGELF
TRBV30,TRBJ1-5,AWTGGQANQPQH
TRBV7-2,TRBJ1-5,ASSLDRYQPQH
TRBV10-1,TRBJ2-7,ASAPGDRGAYEQY
TRBV19,TRBJ1-2,AATDREGGYT
TRBV5-5,TRBJ2-1,ASRQGAYNEQF
TRBV27,TRBJ2-7,ASSPTLTGYEQY
TRBV19,TRBJ1-1,ASRTRGDAEAF
TRBV19,TRBJ2-7,ASRDRQAPSYEQY
TRBV27,TRBJ2-7,ASREQRGVSFTYEQY
TRBV11-2,TRBJ1-1,ASSIVRRGTEAF
TRBV29-1,TRBJ1-2,SVGDRGDYGYT